This T cell receptor beta chain was observed in a study of cytomegalovirus exposure and HLA in healthy donors. On the study more broadly: Per a later analysis, the approximately 690 first-cohort and under 150 validation repertoires shared one platform.

Study-wide points: Associated with cytomegalovirus, according to the listing, were 150 to 200 TCR beta chains.

Germline CDR1 SEHNR, CDR2 FQNEAQ (reference sequence). The CDR3 runs 14 residues. J gave up 5 bases and V 4 bases, and 5 bases lay outside the gene matches. Sequencing was performed with immunoSEQ multiplex PCR; in TCRdb, only in-frame clones are kept and a portion is missing. Of about 160,000 clones in the sample, more than 75% are singletons; the top ten hold roughly 3%. This clone was counted between two and nine times. Its cognate antigen is unknown. The receptor's source is a man younger than 30 in good health and CMV-seronegative. This chain uses TRBV7-9 with TRBJ1-2, with 9 bases matching TRBD1. The specimen was PBMCs. The CDR3 nucleotides read TGTGCCAGCAGCTCTTCCGGGACAGGGTATGGCTACACCTTC. Translated: CASSSSGTGYGYTF.